These 10 T cell receptor beta chains were all obtained from the same sample, sequenced in a study of T cells in localized non-small cell lung cancer. TCRdb's copy holds only in-frame clones and misses some; the assay was immunoSEQ multiplex PCR. The data contain some 52,000 clones, around three quarters of them singletons. This sample comprised PBMCs, obtained before any cancer treatment. The receptors originated from a woman aged 35-70 years with stage II lung adenocarcinoma.

Comments on this clone: One end of the junction varies from germline; a read error may be responsible. V is TRBV7-9 and J is TRBJ1-4; D is undetermined. The CDR3 has 15 residues. The germline CDR1 and CDR2 sequences are SEHNR and FQNEAQ (reference sequence). The CDR3 here is CASSLGPWEGLGLIF. The CDR3 DNA is TGTGCCAGCAGCTTAGGACCCTGGGAGGGCCTGGGCCTAATTTTT.

The V call is TRBV14, the J call TRBJ2-2; D not resolved. Trimming pared 2 bases from V and 6 bases from J, leaving 7 bases between. CDR1 and CDR2 (germline): SGHDN, FVKESK. This CDR3 has 13 residues. CDR3 coding DNA: TGTGCCAGCAGCCAATCCGAGCCCGGGGAGCTGTTTTTT. Translated, it gives CASSQSEPGELFF.

This sequence joins TRBV14 and TRBJ1-3; D possibly corresponds to TRBD1 (6 bases). The V and J ends lost 4 bases and 0 bases respectively, with 10 bases between them. Germline V gives CDR1 SGHDN, CDR2 FVKESK. The CDR3 runs 15 residues. Here the CDR3 reads CASSRNRASGNTIYF. In DNA, the CDR3 is TGTGCCAGCAGCCGAAACAGGGCCTCTGGAAACACCATATATTTT.

J is TRBJ1-1 and V is TRBV6-5; 7 bases line up with TRBD1. V gave up 5 bases and J gave up 5 bases; unmatched junction bases: 5. CDR1 and CDR2 from the germline V gene are MNHEY and SVGAGI. The CDR3 extends over 13 amino acids. The CDR3 coding sequence is TGTGCCAGCAGTAGGGGGCGCGGGACTGAAGCTTTCTTT. Its translation: CASSRGRGTEAFF.

This chain uses TRBV7-9 with TRBJ1-2; possibly TRBD1 for D (6 bases). This CDR3 region has 12 residues. Germline CDR1 and CDR2: SEHNR and FQNEAQ (reference sequence). Deletions cut 5 bases from V and 9 bases from J, with 13 bases between. CDR3 region: CASSPPRGSYTF. CDR3 bases: TGTGCCAGCAGCCCCCCGAGGGGGAGCTACACCTTC.

The chain has TRBV7-9 and TRBJ2-3; 12 bases match TRBD2. From germline, CDR1 is SEHNR and CDR2 FQNEAQ (reference sequence). The CDR3 runs 16 residues. J was trimmed by 5 bases and V by 5 bases; bases with no gene match: 8. The CDR3 reads CASSLGLAGLLDTQYF. For the CDR3, the DNA is TGTGCCAGCAGCCTCGGACTAGCGGGGCTTTTAGATACGCAGTATTTT.

The rearrangement joins TRBV14 to TRBJ1-2; D is undetermined. CDR1 and CDR2 (germline): SGHDN, FVKESK. The length of the CDR3 is 12 residues. V was trimmed by 1 base and J by 3 bases, leaving 3 bases between them. CDR3 coding DNA: TGTGCCAGCAGCCAAGTGCACTATGGCTACACCTTC. Its translation: CASSQVHYGYTF. Variable domain in full (rest from reference TRBV14 and TRBJ1-2): EAGVTQFPSHSVIEKGQTVTLRCDPISGHDNLYWYRRVMGKEIKFLLHFVKESKQDESGMPNNRFLAERTGGTYSTLKVQPAELEDSGVYFCASSQVHYGYTFGSGTRLTVV.

This clone turned up a few times. This chain uses TRBV6-6 with TRBJ2-2, with a weak D call TRBD2 (5 bases). The V end was cut by 8 bases, the J end by 1 base, with 11 bases between. Germline V gene sequence: CDR1 MNHNY, CDR2 SVGAGI (reference sequence). The CDR3 is 14 amino acids. This CDR3 reads CASLPGMNTGELFF. CDR3 bases: TGTGCCAGCCTACCGGGAATGAACACCGGGGAGCTGTTTTTT.

The CDR3 here is CASSKGQGIKTFGNTIYF. The CDR3 DNA is TGTGCCAGCAGCAAAGGACAGGGGATAAAAACGTTTGGAAACACCATATATTTT. The J gene is TRBJ1-3, the V gene TRBV21-1; the DNA was not compared with TRBD1, the D call given in the table. TRBV21-1 is flagged as a pseudogene. This CDR3 region has 18 residues.

The chain employs TRBV11-2 and TRBJ1-5, with a tentative D call TRBD1 (6 bases). The CDR3 sequence is 16 residues long. Germline loops: CDR1 SGHAT, CDR2 FQNNGV. V shed 4 bases and J shed 9 bases, with 22 bases lying between them. The CDR3 loop reads CASSSLTGQSVGPQHF. The CDR3 DNA sequence: TGTGCCAGCAGCTCCTTGACAGGACAGTCCGTGGGGCCCCAGCATTTT.